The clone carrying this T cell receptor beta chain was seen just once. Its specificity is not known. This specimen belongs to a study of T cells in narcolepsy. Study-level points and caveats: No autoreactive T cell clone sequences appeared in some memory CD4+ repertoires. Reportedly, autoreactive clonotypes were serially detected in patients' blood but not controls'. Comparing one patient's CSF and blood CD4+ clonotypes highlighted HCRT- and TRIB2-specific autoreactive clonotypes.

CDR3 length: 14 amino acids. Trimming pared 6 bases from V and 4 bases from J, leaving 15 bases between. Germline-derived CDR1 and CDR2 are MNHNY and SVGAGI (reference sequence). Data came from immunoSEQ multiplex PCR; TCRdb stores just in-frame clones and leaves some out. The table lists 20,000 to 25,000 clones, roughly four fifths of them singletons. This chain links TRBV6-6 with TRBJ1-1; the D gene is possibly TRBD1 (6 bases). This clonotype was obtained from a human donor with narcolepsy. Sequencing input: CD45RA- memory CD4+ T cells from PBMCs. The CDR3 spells CASSRPGAGTEAFF. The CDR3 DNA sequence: TGTGCCAGCAGCCGACCGGGGGCGGGCACTGAAGCTTTCTTT.